This T cell receptor (beta chain) comes out of a study of cytomegalovirus exposure and HLA in healthy donors. Of note for this clone: Its antigen is not known.

Trimming pared 3 bases from V and 6 bases from J, leaving 9 bases between. Germline V lookup: CDR1 SGHRS, CDR2 YFSETQ. This CDR3 is built from 13 residues. Points from the study as a whole: Researchers reported in a later analysis that common viral pathogens appeared linked to several top clusters. There were 150 to 200 TCR beta chains listed as cytomegalovirus-associated. Being productive about 87% or about 30% of the time was typical of most TCR beta V segments in an earlier analysis.

The PCR used 60 Vbeta and 13 Jbeta primers. Data came from immunoSEQ multiplex PCR; TCRdb stores just in-frame clones and leaves some out. The sample has approximately 200,000 clones, around 79% seen once; the top ten hold 1.5%. Sequenced input: PBMCs. This sequence originates from a girl aged 5 to 17 in good health and CMV-seropositive. The chain combines TRBV5-1 with TRBJ2-2; D possibly corresponds to TRBD2 (5 bases). Here the CDR3 DNA reads TGCGCCAGCAGCTCAACTAGTCCCGGGGAGCTGTTTTTT. It encodes CASSSTSPGELFF.